Following are 11 T cell receptor beta chains from one sample sequenced in a study of blood T cell repertoires in COVID-19. Profiling relied on immunoSEQ multiplex PCR, and the TCRdb table lists in-frame clones only, not all of them. The sample lists about 220,000 clones, roughly 75% seen once, with more than 7% in the top ten. The sample was peripheral blood. These receptors all stem from a woman between 70 and 85 years old with acute or convalescent COVID-19.

This rearrangement joins TRBV6-5 to TRBJ1-2; D might be TRBD1 (6 bases). The CDR3 loop spans 13 amino acids. V lost 6 bases, J lost 3 bases, and 11 bases lay in between. From germline, CDR1 is MNHEY and CDR2 SVGAGI. The CDR3 loop reads CASRHRADYGYTF. DNA of the CDR3: TGTGCCAGCAGACACAGGGCCGACTATGGCTACACCTTC.

The chain joins TRBV5-4 to TRBJ2-1; D may be TRBD2 (6 bases). The CDR3 runs 15 residues. V was cut by 1 base and J by 0 bases, with 8 bases left in between. From germline, CDR1 is SGHNT and CDR2 YYREEE (reference sequence). CDR3 DNA: TGTGCCAGCAGCTTGTTCGGGAGCTCCTACAATGAGCAGTTCTTC. It yields the protein CASSLFGSSYNEQFF.

V usage is TRBV9 and J usage is TRBJ2-2; D not resolved. In germline, CDR1 is SGDLS, CDR2 YYNGEE. Trimming pared 4 bases from V and 0 bases from J, leaving 10 bases between. The CDR3 spans 15 residues. CDR3: CASSLLGSNTGELFF. As DNA, the CDR3 is TGTGCCAGCAGCCTTCTCGGTTCGAACACCGGGGAGCTGTTTTTT.

The chain employs TRBV7-2 and TRBJ2-3; 9 bases fit TRBD2. The CDR3 has 17 residues. With V trimmed by 1 base and J by 4 bases, 9 bases remained unmatched. Germline V gene data show CDR1 as SGHTA and CDR2 as FQGNSA. CDR3 amino acids: CASSLGGGGGAADTQYF. CDR3 nucleotide sequence: TGTGCCAGCAGCTTAGGCGGCGGCGGGGGGGCCGCAGATACGCAGTATTTT.

The chain recombines TRBV24-1 with TRBJ1-1; no firm D call. V was shortened by 1 base and J by 4 bases, with 21 bases between the two germline ends. Germline loops: CDR1 KGHDR, CDR2 SFDVKD. The CDR3 runs 18 residues. The CDR3 loop is CATSDFGPGGRGSTEAFF. The CDR3 nucleotides are TGTGCCACCAGTGATTTCGGACCAGGTGGCCGGGGAAGCACTGAAGCTTTCTTT.

V usage is TRBV6-5 and J usage is TRBJ2-3; TRBD1 matches at 11 bases. CDR3 size: 14 residues. Trimming at V came to 6 bases and at J to 4 bases, leaving 3 bases not matched to a gene. CDR1 is MNHEY and CDR2 is SVGAGI in the germline V gene. Here the CDR3 DNA reads TGTGCCAGCAGCATGGACAGGGGGCCAGATACGCAGTATTTT. It codes for CASSMDRGPDTQYF.

This clone was observed once. Other DNA sequences from this sample encode an identical CDR3 as well. V and J are TRBV7-3 and TRBJ2-3; 11 bases are shared with TRBD2. The CDR3 sequence is 15 residues long. CDR1 SGHTA and CDR2 FQGTGA come from the germline V gene. J was trimmed by 3 bases and V by 5 bases; bases with no gene match: 4. The CDR3 region is CASSVSGGATDTQYF. The DNA for the CDR3 is TGTGCCAGCAGCGTTAGCGGGGGGGCTACAGATACGCAGTATTTT. Looking up the rest from reference TRBV7-3 and TRBJ2-3 gives the full variable domain: GAGVSQTPSNKVTEKGKYVELRCDPISGHTALYWYRQSLGQGPEFLIYFQGTGAADDSGLPNDRFFAVRPEGSVSTLKIQRTERGDSAVYLCASSVSGGATDTQYFGPGTRLTVL.

The rearrangement links TRBV7-7 to TRBJ2-1; 9 bases are shared with TRBD1. The V segment lost 4 bases and the J segment 9 bases; nucleotides outside the gene matches: 16. The CDR3 consists of 17 residues. Germline assignment: CDR1 SSHAT and CDR2 FNYEAQ (reference sequence). CDR3 amino acids: CASSSMPGQGEDGEQFF. DNA for the CDR3: TGTGCCAGCAGCTCAATGCCGGGACAGGGAGAGGATGGTGAGCAGTTCTTC.

The rearrangement uses TRBV12-3 or TRBV12-4 and TRBJ2-2; possible D gene TRBD1, 5 bases. The V and J ends lost 2 bases and 4 bases respectively, with 5 bases between them. The CDR3 runs to 13 residues. The CDR3 nucleotides read TGTGCCAGCAGTTTAAGGGGCACCGGGGAGCTGTTTTTT. Residues: CASSLRGTGELFF.

The chain links TRBV24-1 to TRBJ2-5, with 9 bases fitting TRBD2. The junction had 5 bases not matched to a gene; V was cut back by 3 bases and J by 1 base. The CDR3 runs to 16 residues. Germline V gene data show CDR1 as KGHDR and CDR2 as SFDVKD. The CDR3 region is CATSDPGTSLQETQYF. The CDR3 bases are TGTGCCACCAGTGATCCCGGGACTAGCCTCCAAGAGACCCAGTACTTC.

This clone was observed a handful of times. This chain joins TRBV10-1 and TRBJ1-6, with 10 bases lining up with TRBD1. The CDR3 runs 13 residues. V dropped 2 bases and J dropped 14; count of bases not matched to a gene: 3. Germline V gene data show CDR1 as WNHNN and CDR2 as SYGVQD (reference sequence). Written as DNA, the CDR3 is TGCGCCAGCAGTGAGGACAGGGGGCGCACCCTCCACTTT. Its translation: CASSEDRGRTLHF.